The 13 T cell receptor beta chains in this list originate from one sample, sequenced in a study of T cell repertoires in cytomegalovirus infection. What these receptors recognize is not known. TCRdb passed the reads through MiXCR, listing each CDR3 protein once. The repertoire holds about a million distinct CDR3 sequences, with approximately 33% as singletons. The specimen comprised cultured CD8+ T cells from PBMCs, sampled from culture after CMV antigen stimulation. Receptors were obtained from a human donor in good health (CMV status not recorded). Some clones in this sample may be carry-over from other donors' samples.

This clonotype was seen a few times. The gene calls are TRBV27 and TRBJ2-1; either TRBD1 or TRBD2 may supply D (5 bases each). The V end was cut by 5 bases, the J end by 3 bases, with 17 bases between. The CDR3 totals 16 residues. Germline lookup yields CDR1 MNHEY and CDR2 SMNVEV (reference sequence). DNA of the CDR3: TGTGCCAGCAGTCTGACCGGGACCAACCTCTACAATGAGCAGTTCTTC. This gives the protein CASSLTGTNLYNEQFF.

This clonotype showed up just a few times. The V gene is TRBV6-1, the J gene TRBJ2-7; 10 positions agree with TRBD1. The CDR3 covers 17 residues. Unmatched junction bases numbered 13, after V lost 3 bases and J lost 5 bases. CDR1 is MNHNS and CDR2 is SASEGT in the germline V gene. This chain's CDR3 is CASSDPWSDRGFDEQYV. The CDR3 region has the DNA TGTGCCAGCAGTGACCCCTGGTCGGACAGGGGGTTCGACGAGCAGTACGTC.

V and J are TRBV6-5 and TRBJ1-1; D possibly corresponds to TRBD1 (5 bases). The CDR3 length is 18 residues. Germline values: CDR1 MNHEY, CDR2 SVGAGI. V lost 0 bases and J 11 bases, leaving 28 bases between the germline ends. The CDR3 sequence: CASSYSIPGTRRGVEAFF. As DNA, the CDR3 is TGTGCCAGCAGTTACTCGATCCCCGGGACCAGGAGAGGGGTTGAGGCTTTCTTT.

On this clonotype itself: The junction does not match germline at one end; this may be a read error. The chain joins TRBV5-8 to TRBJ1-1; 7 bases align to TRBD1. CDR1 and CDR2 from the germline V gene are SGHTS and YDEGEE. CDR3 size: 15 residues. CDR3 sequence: CTSSFSGGANTEAFF. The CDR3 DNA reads TGTACCAGCAGCTTTTCAGGGGGGGCGAACACTGAAGCTTTCTTT.

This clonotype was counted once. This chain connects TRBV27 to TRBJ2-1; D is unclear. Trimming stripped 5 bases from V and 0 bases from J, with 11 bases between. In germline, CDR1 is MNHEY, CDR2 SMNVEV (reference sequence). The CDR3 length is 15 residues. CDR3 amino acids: CASSAQMGSYNEQFF. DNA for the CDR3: TGTGCCAGCAGTGCACAGATGGGCTCCTACAATGAGCAGTTCTTC.

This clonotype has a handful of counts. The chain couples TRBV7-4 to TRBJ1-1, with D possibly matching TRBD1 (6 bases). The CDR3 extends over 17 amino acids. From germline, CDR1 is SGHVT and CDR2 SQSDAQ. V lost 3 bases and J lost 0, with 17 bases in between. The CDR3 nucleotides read TGTGCCAGCAGCTTCGGCCTACAGGGCCGTATGAACACTGAAGCTTTCTTT. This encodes CASSFGLQGRMNTEAFF.

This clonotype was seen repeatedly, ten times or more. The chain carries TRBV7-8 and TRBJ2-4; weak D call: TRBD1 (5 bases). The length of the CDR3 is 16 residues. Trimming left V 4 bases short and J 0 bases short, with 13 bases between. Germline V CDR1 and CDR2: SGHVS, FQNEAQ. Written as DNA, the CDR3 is TGTGCCAGCAGCTCGACAGTCACGCTAGCCAAAAACATTCAGTACTTC. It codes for CASSSTVTLAKNIQYF.

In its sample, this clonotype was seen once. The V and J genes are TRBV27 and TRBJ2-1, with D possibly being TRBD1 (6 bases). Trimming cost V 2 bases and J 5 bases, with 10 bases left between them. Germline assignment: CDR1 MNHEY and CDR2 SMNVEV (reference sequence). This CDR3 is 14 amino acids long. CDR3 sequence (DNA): TGTGCCAGCAGTTTACGGACAGAGGACAATGAGCAGTTCTTC. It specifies CASSLRTEDNEQFF.

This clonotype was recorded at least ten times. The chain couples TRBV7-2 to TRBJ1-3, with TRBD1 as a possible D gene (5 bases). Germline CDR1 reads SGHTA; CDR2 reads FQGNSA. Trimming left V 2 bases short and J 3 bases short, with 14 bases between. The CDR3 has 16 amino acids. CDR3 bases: TGTGCCAGCAGCTTACAGGGCCAGCTTAGTGGAAACACCATATATTTT. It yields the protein CASSLQGQLSGNTIYF.

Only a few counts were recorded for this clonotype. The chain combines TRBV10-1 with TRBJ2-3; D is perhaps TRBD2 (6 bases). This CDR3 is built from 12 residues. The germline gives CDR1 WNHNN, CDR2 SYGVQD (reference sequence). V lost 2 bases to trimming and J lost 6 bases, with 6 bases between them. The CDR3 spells CASSEGGDTQYF. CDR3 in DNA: TGCGCCAGCAGTGAGGGGGGGGATACGCAGTATTTT.

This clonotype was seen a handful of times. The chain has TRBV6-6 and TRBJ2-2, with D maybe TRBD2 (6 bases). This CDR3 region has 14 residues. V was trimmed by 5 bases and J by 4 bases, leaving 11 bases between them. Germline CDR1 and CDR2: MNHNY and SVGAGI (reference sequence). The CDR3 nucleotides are TGTGCCAGCAGTGACGGAGGGAGCACCGGGGAGCTGTTTTTT. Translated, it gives CASSDGGSTGELFF.

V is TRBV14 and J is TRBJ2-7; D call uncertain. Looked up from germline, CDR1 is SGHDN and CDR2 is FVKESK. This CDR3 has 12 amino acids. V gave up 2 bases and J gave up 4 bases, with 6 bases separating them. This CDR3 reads CASSQKVYEQYF. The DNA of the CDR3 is TGTGCCAGCAGCCAAAAGGTTTACGAGCAGTACTTC.

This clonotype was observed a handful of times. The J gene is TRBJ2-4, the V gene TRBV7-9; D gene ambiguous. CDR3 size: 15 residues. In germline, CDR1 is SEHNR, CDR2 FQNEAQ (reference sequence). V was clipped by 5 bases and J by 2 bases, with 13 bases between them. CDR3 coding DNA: TGTGCCAGCAGCCTCGCGGACCCTACCAAAAACATTCAGTACTTC. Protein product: CASSLADPTKNIQYF.